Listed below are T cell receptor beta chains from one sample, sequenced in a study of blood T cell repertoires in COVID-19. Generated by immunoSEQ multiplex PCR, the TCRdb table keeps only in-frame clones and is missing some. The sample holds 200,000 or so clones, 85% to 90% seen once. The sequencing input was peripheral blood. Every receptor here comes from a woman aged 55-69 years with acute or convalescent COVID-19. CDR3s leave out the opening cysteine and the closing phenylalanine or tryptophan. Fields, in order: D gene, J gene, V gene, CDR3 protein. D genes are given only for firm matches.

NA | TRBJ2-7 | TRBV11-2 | ASSLDAGIYEQY
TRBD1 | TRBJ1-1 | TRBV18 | ASSSLQGLHTEAF
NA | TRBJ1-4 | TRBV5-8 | ASSRRGEKLF
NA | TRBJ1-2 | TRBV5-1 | ASTLDSTNYGYT
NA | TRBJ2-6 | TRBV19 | ASNIQNPSSGANVLT
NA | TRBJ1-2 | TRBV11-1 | ASSFPTGGYT
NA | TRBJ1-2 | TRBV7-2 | ASSLVVRLTYGYT
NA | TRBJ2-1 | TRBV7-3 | ASSPLASSYNEQF
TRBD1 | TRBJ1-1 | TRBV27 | ASSIQGAKTEAF
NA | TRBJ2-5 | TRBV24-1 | ATSDPRGIQETQY
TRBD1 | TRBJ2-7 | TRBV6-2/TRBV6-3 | ASSWRDREKSYEQY
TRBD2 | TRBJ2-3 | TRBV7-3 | ASSLAAGGSTDTQY
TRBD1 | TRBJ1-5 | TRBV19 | ASSRGLEWTSQPQH
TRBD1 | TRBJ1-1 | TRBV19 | ATVGQGARQAF
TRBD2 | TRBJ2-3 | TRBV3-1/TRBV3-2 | ASSQRPTSVRTDTQY
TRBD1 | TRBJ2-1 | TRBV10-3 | AISGGQGRSSYNEQF
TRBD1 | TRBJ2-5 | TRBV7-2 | ASSSDRVWGETQY
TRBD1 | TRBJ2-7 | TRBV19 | ASSIGKGAAPYEQY
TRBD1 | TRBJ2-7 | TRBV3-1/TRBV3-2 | ASSTQGAAYEQY
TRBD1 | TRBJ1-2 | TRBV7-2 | ASRGMRDRGLYGYT
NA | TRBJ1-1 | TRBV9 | ASSAHPTKRTEAF
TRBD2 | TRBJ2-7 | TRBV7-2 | ASSRTSGTSYEQY
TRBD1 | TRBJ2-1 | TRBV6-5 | ASSNPGQGINEQF
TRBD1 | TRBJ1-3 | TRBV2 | ASRKQGTGNTIY
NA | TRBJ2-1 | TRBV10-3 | AISPMSSYNEQF
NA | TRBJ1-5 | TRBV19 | ASRETGFSNQPQH
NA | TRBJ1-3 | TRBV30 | AWSVHSTYSGNTIY
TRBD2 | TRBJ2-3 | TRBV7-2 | ASSSNGGATDTQY
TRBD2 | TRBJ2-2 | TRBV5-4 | ASRRAGVNTGELF
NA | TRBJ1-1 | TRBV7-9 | ASSHGSGVYANTEAF
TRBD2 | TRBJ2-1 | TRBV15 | ATSRDSPLAEYNEQF
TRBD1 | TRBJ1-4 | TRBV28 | ASSFGTGTNEKLF
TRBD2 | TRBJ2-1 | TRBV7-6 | ASSSTGLAGGYNEQF
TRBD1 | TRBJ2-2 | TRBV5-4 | ASGRGRGTGELF
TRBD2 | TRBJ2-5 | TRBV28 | ASSSGLAEETQY
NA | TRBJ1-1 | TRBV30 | AWSPDKNTEAF
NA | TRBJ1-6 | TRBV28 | ASRARGGYSYNSPLH
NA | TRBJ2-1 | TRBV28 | ASTTYNEQF
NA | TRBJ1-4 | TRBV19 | ASRSGADFEKLF
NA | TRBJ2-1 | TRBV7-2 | ASSLVVVWADTSYNEQF
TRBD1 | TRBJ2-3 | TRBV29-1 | SVSGTGALDTQY
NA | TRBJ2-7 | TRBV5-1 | ASSLPRGHEQY
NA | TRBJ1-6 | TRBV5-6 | ASSWFRNSPLH
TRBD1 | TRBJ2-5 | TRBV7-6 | ASSLLVVGTGGQVTQY
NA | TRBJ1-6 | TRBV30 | AWMAGRESSYNSPLH
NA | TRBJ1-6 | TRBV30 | ARRGGNSPLH
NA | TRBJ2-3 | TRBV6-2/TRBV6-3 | ASSLLGSTDTQY
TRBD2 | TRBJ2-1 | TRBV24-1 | ATSDPAGEGDEQF
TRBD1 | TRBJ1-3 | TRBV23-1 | ASSPGQGSSGNTIY
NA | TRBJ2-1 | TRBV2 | ASSVDREAYNEQF
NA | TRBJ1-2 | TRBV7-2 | ASSLRFNYGYT
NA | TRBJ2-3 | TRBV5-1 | ASRPGVRDTQY
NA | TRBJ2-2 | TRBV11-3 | ASSYRSAPNTGELF
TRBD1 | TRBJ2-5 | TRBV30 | AWSDTGGSETQY
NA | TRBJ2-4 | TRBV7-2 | ASSLSVAKNIQY
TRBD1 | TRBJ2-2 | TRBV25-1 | ASALQQGGVTGELF
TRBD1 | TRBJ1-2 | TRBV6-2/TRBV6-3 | ASSYGTANYGYT
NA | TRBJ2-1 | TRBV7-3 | ASSLKSSYNEQF
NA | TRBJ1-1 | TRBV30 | AWSRDGDTEAF